This T cell receptor (beta chain) was captured by sequencing in a study of shared clonotypes between healthy human individuals. Study at large: CD4 naive cells filled three plates per donor, CD4 memory three, CD8 naive two and CD8 memory one.

After removal of 6 bases from V and 7 bases from J, the junction contained 2 bases not matched to a gene. The CDR3 consists of 14 residues. Per the germline V gene, CDR1 is MNHEY and CDR2 is SVGAGI. Donors comprised healthy HIV-negative adults lacking recent acute infections or vaccinations. This clone occurred many times. Its target is not known. The sample holds other DNA sequences that translate to the same CDR3. Study observations and caveats: Despite large depth, sorted-subset datasets appeared incompletely sequenced.

Some clones are missing from TCRdb's copy, which holds only in-frame ones; the method was immunoSEQ multiplex PCR. The sample carries roughly 1,100,000 clones, 70% to 80% recorded once. The chain links TRBV6-5 to TRBJ1-6; TRBD1 aligns across 11 bases. The TCR was taken from a man in his late teens or twenties in good health. Sequences were obtained from memory CD4+ T cells sorted from blood. Subset in this sample: CD45RA-negative fraction. The CDR3 spells CASRGQGGNSPLHF. The CDR3 DNA reads TGTGCCAGCAGGGGACAGGGGGGAAATTCACCCCTCCACTTT.